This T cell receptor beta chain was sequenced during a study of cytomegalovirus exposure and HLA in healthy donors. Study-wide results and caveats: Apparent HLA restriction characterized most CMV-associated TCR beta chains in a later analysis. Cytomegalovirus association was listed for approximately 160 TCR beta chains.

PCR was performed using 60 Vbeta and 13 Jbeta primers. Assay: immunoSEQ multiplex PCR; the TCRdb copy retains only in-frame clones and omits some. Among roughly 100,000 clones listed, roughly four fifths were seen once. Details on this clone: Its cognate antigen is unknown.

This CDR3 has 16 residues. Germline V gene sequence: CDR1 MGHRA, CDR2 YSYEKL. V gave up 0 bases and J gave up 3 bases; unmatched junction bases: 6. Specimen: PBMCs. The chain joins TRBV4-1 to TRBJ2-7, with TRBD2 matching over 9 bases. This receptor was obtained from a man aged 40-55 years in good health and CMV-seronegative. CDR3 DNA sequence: TGCGCCAGCAGCCAAGATCTAGCGGGGCATTTCTACGAGCAGTACTTC. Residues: CASSQDLAGHFYEQYF.